Here is one T cell receptor (beta chain) with its context. Its target is not known. One junction end disagrees with the germline gene, perhaps due to a read error. Clones were sequenced by immunoSEQ multiplex PCR, and TCRdb holds only the in-frame ones, with some missing. The sample consists of 80,000 to 100,000 clones, over 75% of them appearing once. The sample belongs to a study of OX40 agonist ivuxolimab in advanced cancers. At the level of the study: Hepatocellular carcinoma, melanoma, renal cell or head and neck cancer occurred in dose-escalation patients. Prior therapy, whether anti-PD-1, anti-PD-L1 or anti-CTLA-4, was allowed, and about 40% had some. Two patients with cutaneous melanoma and one with hepatocellular carcinoma, three in total, showed partial responses. Study conclusions and caveats: Undetermined was the antigen specificity of the expanded peripheral T cells.

This TCR was recovered from an adult with an advanced solid tumor such as melanoma, head and neck, liver or kidney cancer. Sequenced material: CD4+ or CD8+ T cells sorted from blood, taken in a trial of the OX40 agonist ivuxolimab.

Here the CDR3 DNA reads TGTGCCAGCAGCGTAGAGACGTGGAACCCTGAAGCTTTCTTT. Its protein product is CASSVETWNPEAFF. V gene TRBV9 combines with J gene TRBJ1-1; D is ambiguous. This CDR3 is built from 14 residues. CDR1 and CDR2 from the germline V gene are SGDLS and YYNGEE.